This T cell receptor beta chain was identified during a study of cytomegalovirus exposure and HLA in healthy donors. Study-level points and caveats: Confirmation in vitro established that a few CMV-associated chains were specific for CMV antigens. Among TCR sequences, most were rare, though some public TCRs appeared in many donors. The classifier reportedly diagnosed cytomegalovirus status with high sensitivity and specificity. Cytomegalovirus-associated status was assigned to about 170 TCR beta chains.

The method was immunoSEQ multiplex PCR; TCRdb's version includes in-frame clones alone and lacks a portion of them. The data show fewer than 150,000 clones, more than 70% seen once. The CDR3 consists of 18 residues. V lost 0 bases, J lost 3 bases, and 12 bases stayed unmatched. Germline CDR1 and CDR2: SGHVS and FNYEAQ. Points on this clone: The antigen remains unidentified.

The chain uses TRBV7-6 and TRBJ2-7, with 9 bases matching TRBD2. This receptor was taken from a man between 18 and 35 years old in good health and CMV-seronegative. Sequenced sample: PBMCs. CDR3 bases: TGTGCCAGCAGCTTAGCGACAGCCTTAGCGGGGGTAAACTACGAGCAGTACTTC. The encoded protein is CASSLATALAGVNYEQYF.